Below, one T cell receptor beta chain is given with its context. Its antigen is unknown. This specimen comes from a study of T cell responses to AZD1222 COVID-19 vaccine. Broader study findings: Once two AZD1222 doses were given, Spike-specific TCR breadth and depth went up. Spike was spanned by vaccine-associated CD4 TCRs, which were dominant at 160-218 and 743-854.

The table came from immunoSEQ multiplex PCR; TCRdb's copy has only in-frame clones and leaves some out. The table lists 150,000 to 200,000 clones, 90% to 95% of them singletons, with just over 5% in the top ten. Germline values: CDR1 KGHSH, CDR2 LQKENI. Trimming took 0 bases from V and 3 from J; bases not matched to a gene: 3. There are 15 residues in the CDR3. This receptor was obtained from an adult who received the AZD1222 COVID-19 vaccine. The source material was peripheral blood, sampled 28 days after the second AZD1222 dose. The chain has TRBV18 and TRBJ2-7; 9 bases align to TRBD2. Here the CDR3 DNA reads TGTGCCAGCTCACCACCTAGCGGGAGTTTCTACGAGCAGTACTTC. It yields the protein CASSPPSGSFYEQYF.